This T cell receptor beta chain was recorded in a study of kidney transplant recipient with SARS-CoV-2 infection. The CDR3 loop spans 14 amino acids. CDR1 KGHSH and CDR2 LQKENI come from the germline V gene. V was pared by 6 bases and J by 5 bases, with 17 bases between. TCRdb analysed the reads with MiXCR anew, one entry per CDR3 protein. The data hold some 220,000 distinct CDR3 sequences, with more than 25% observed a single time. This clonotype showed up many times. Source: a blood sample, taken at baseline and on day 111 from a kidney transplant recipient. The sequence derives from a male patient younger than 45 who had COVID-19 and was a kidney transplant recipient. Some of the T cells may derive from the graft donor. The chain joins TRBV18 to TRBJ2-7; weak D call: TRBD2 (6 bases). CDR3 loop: CASSPTRKVHEQYF. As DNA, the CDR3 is TGTGCCAGCTCGCCGACTAGGAAGGTCCACGAGCAGTACTTC.